This T cell receptor beta chain was captured in a study of blood T cell repertoires in COVID-19. The cohort comprised adults aged about 18 to 100 years residing in about two dozen US areas. Clinical histories supplied by participants themselves formed the basis of cohort assignment. Recovered participants had two consecutive negative NP/OP PCR tests, healthcare professional clearance, or symptom resolution. Original processing methods: Quantification of nucleated cells was approximated via reference gene primer amplification. This table comes from immunoSEQ multiplex PCR, and its TCRdb copy is limited to in-frame clones, with some not included. V and J calls and clone size are as listed in that table; D and trimming were resolved from the DNA. Altogether 350,000 or so clones are present, roughly 90% being singletons, with the ten largest covering under 20%. Deletions cut 1 base from V and 9 bases from J, with 19 bases between. Germline V gives CDR1 KGHSH, CDR2 LQKENI. CDR3 length: 16 amino acids.

Sequenced: PBMCs or T cells enriched from blood (not recorded which). The clonotype comes from a woman aged 25 to 39 who had recovered from COVID-19. V is TRBV18 and J is TRBJ2-1, with D possibly matching TRBD2 (6 bases). The CDR3 here is CASSPLPGVVSTEQFF. The CDR3 nucleotides are TGTGCCAGCTCACCACTCCCGGGGGTCGTTTCAACTGAGCAGTTCTTC. The full variable domain, in which reference TRBV18 and TRBJ2-1 provide the parts outside the CDR3, is NAGVMQNPRHLVRRRGQEARLRCSPMKGHSHVYWYRQLPEEGLKFMVYLQKENIIDESGMPKERFSAEFPKEGPSILRIQQVVRGDSAAYFCASSPLPGVVSTEQFFGPGTRLTVL.